The 27 T cell receptor beta chains below were found in one sample sequenced in a study of vaccination effects on CD4 cells after COVID-19. ViraFEST assay sequencing came after antigen-specific CD4+ T cells were expanded with viral peptide pools. Subsequent to 10 days of culture, CD4+ T cells were isolated. Recipients of the vaccine had no prior SARS-CoV-2 infection and negative nucleocapsid antibodies. Method: immunoSEQ multiplex PCR; TCRdb's copy keeps in-frame clones and lacks some. Of 25,000 or so clones listed, 55% to 80% are singletons. Their antigens remain unidentified. The starting material was CD4+ T cells from PBMCs cultured with SARS-CoV-2 spike peptides, obtained before COVID-19 vaccination. These receptor sequences come from a human donor who received a COVID-19 vaccine.

The genes are TRBV6-4 and TRBJ1-1, with D uncertain. The CDR3 contains 15 residues. The germline V and J ends were trimmed by 7 bases and 0 bases, with 15 bases remaining between them. In germline, CDR1 is MRHNA, CDR2 SNTAGT. This CDR3 is CASTSRRGMNTEAFF. CDR3 bases: TGTGCCAGCACCTCACGACGGGGTATGAACACTGAAGCTTTCTTT.

V gene TRBV7-2 combines with J gene TRBJ1-1, with D perhaps TRBD1 (6 bases). Trimming pared 3 bases from V and 6 bases from J, leaving 14 bases between. The CDR3 length is 14 residues. CDR1 and CDR2 (germline): SGHTA, FQGNSA. Written as DNA, the CDR3 is TGTGCCAGCAGCTTGGTAGGGGGGAGGGCTGAAGCTTTCTTT. Translation: CASSLVGGRAEAFF. The variable domain in full, completed from reference TRBV7-2 and TRBJ1-1, reads GAGVSQSPSNKVTEKGKDVELRCDPISGHTALYWYRQSLGQGLEFLIYFQGNSAPDKSGLPSDRFSAERTGGSVSTLTIQRTQQEDSAVYLCASSLVGGRAEAFFGQGTRLTVV.

The chain links TRBV2 to TRBJ1-1; D unresolved. Germline loops: CDR1 SNHLY, CDR2 FYNNEI. Trimming cost V 5 bases and J 11 bases, with 18 bases left between them. The CDR3 extends over 13 amino acids. The DNA of the CDR3 is TGTGCCAGCAGTAGGATCGACCCATTAAGGGCTTTCTTT. This sequence encodes CASSRIDPLRAFF.

This chain connects TRBV20-1 to TRBJ2-3; TRBD2 matches at 8 bases. This CDR3 comprises 15 residues. Trimming cost V 3 bases and J 5 bases; bases outside gene matches: 10. The germline V gene encodes CDR1 DFQATT and CDR2 SNEGSKA (reference sequence). CDR3 in DNA: TGCAGTGCTAGTGATCGGGAGGGCCAGGAAGATACGCAGTATTTT. Its protein product is CSASDREGQEDTQYF.

CDR3 DNA sequence: TGCGCCAGCAGTGACCATCAGGGGAGCTCCGTTCGCTACACCTTC. Its translation is CASSDHQGSSVRYTF. The V and J genes are TRBV10-2 and TRBJ1-2, with a possible D match to TRBD1 (6 bases). The V end lost 3 bases, the J end lost 9 bases, and 20 bases lay between the germline ends. The germline V gene has CDR1 WSHSY and CDR2 SAAADI. CDR3 length equals 15 residues.

The V call is TRBV5-6, the J call TRBJ2-3; 11 bases match TRBD2. CDR3 length: 16 amino acids. The ends lost 1 base at V and 1 base at J; junction bases unmatched: 2. Germline loops: CDR1 SGHDT, CDR2 YYEEEE. This CDR3 is CASSLTSGSGTDTQYF. DNA of the CDR3: TGTGCCAGCAGCTTGACTAGCGGGAGTGGCACAGATACGCAGTATTTT.

The chain recombines TRBV6-4 with TRBJ2-2, with TRBD1 matching 8 bases. Germline V gene sequence: CDR1 MRHNA, CDR2 SNTAGT. V lost 4 bases to trimming and J lost 7 bases; unmatched junction nucleotides: 8. There are 15 residues in the CDR3. CDR3 loop: CASSVAGGASGELFF. As DNA, the CDR3 is TGTGCCAGCAGTGTGGCAGGGGGCGCAAGCGGGGAGCTGTTTTTT.

The rearrangement links TRBV5-1 to TRBJ2-5; 11 bases fit TRBD2. Germline CDR1 SGHRS, CDR2 YFSETQ. J gave up 0 bases and V 0 bases, and 13 bases lay outside the gene matches. The CDR3 is made up of 20 amino acids. CDR3 coding DNA: TGCGCCAGCAGCTTGGGTCTAGCGGGAGGCCCACACCGGTACCAAGAGACCCAGTACTTC. As protein: CASSLGLAGGPHRYQETQYF.

The chain couples TRBV9 to TRBJ1-3; D gene uncertain. Germline CDR1 reads SGDLS; CDR2 reads YYNGEE. The length of the CDR3 is 14 residues. Trimming took off 3 bases at V and 0 bases at J, with 7 bases between the two ends. This CDR3 is CASSAGNSGNTIYF. CDR3 nucleotides: TGTGCCAGCAGCGCAGGAAACTCTGGAAACACCATATATTTT.

This chain links TRBV10-3 with TRBJ1-1, with a possible D match to TRBD1 (6 bases). CDR3 length: 15 amino acids. V shed 2 bases and J shed 8 bases, with 18 bases lying between them. Per the germline V gene, CDR1 is ENHRY and CDR2 is SYGVKD. CDR3 sequence (DNA): TGTGCCATCAGTGAGGGTGGGGATAGGGGGGGCGAAGCTTTCTTT. The encoded protein is CAISEGGDRGGEAFF.

V usage is TRBV6-5 and J usage is TRBJ2-7; 10 bases map to TRBD1. Unmatched junction bases numbered 8, after V lost 4 bases and J lost 5 bases. Looked up from germline, CDR1 is MNHEY and CDR2 is SVGAGI. The CDR3 contains 15 residues. The CDR3 protein is CASSFQTGGFNEQYF. The DNA for the CDR3 is TGTGCCAGCAGTTTTCAGACAGGGGGCTTTAACGAGCAGTACTTC.

The V and J genes are TRBV7-9 and TRBJ1-5; a weak D match, TRBD1 (6 bases). V lost 4 bases and J 1 base, leaving 14 bases between the germline ends. This CDR3 has 16 residues. The germline CDR1 and CDR2 sequences are SEHNR and FQNEAQ (reference sequence). CDR3 nucleotides: TGTGCCAGCAGCTCACAAATAGGGGGAAGCAATCAGCCCCAGCATTTT. This translates into CASSSQIGGSNQPQHF.

The chain uses TRBV19 and TRBJ1-6; 8 nucleotides agree with TRBD1. The CDR3 consists of 14 residues. CDR1 is LNHDA, CDR2 SQIVND, per germline (reference sequence). The trim removed 6 bases at V and 5 bases at J, leaving 3 bases unmatched. CDR3 residues: CASSQTGDNSPLHF. The CDR3 coding sequence is TGTGCCAGTAGCCAGACAGGGGATAATTCACCCCTCCACTTT.

The chain links TRBV3-1 (or the pseudogene TRBV3-2) to TRBJ2-7; 7 bases fit TRBD1. This CDR3 is built from 15 residues. V gave up 4 bases and J gave up 0 bases; unmatched junction bases: 6. The germline gives CDR1 LGHDT, CDR2 YNNKEL (reference sequence). The CDR3 region is CASSPMAGGSYEQYF. CDR3 coding DNA: TGTGCCAGCAGCCCCATGGCAGGGGGCTCCTACGAGCAGTACTTC.

The rearrangement links TRBV9 to TRBJ2-1, with D perhaps matching TRBD1 (6 bases). V lost 0 bases and J lost 6, with 13 bases in between. The CDR3 is 15 amino acids. Germline values: CDR1 SGDLS, CDR2 YYNGEE. In DNA, the CDR3 is TGTGCCAGCAGCGTAGTAGGACAGTCGGGCAATGAGCAGTTCTTC. Its protein product is CASSVVGQSGNEQFF.

The chain combines TRBV10-1 with TRBJ1-2; D not certain. The CDR3 has 12 amino acids. V was shortened by 6 bases and J by 13 bases, with 18 bases between the two germline ends. Germline-derived CDR1 and CDR2 are WNHNN and SYGVQD (reference sequence). The CDR3 sequence is CASSRTLLSLTF. As DNA, the CDR3 is TGCGCCAGCAGCCGAACTTTACTAAGCCTCACCTTC.

The genes are TRBV6-5 and TRBJ1-4; tentative D call: TRBD1 (5 bases). The CDR3 sequence is 14 residues long. The V and J ends lost 10 bases and 7 bases respectively, with 19 bases between them. Germline V lookup: CDR1 MNHEY, CDR2 SVGAGI. The CDR3 sequence: CATLGWGLGEKLFF. For the CDR3, the DNA is TGTGCCACCTTAGGGTGGGGCCTAGGTGAAAAACTGTTTTTT.

The genes are TRBV3-1 (or the pseudogene TRBV3-2) and TRBJ1-4; TRBD1 is a possible D gene (6 bases). Germline V gives CDR1 LGHDT, CDR2 YNNKEL (reference sequence). The V end lost 0 bases, the J end lost 6 bases, and 14 bases lay between the germline ends. The CDR3 sequence is 16 residues long. The CDR3 spells CASSQDRGGAHEKLFF. The CDR3 DNA reads as TGTGCCAGCAGCCAAGATCGGGGGGGCGCCCATGAAAAACTGTTTTTT.

This clone showed up just a few times. Distinct nucleotide sequences in the sample also encode this CDR3. The chain has TRBV11-2 and TRBJ1-5; a possible D gene is TRBD1 (5 bases). Deletions cut 0 bases from V and 2 bases from J, with 8 bases between. The germline V gene has CDR1 SGHAT and CDR2 FQNNGV. The CDR3 sequence is 15 residues long. Here the CDR3 reads CASSLDRGGNQPQHF. CDR3 in DNA: TGTGCCAGCAGCTTAGATCGGGGGGGCAATCAGCCCCAGCATTTT.

This chain connects TRBV7-9 to TRBJ2-7; D is ambiguous. The CDR3 has 12 residues. Germline assignment: CDR1 SEHNR and CDR2 FQNEAQ (reference sequence). Trimming shortened V by 5 bases and J by 3 bases, and 8 bases separated the two germline ends. The CDR3 nucleotides read TGTGCCAGCAGCGCCGTGGGCTACGAGCAGTACTTC. This codes for CASSAVGYEQYF.

The chain carries TRBV18 and TRBJ1-4; D gene unclear. This CDR3 region has 15 residues. Trimming stripped 4 bases from V and 0 bases from J, with 9 bases between. Germline-derived CDR1 and CDR2 are KGHSH and LQKENI. The CDR3: CASSRSTATNEKLFF. The DNA of the CDR3 is TGTGCCAGCTCACGGAGCACCGCAACTAATGAAAAACTGTTTTTT. The full variable domain, rest sourced from reference TRBV18 and TRBJ1-4, is NAGVMQNPRHLVRRRGQEARLRCSPMKGHSHVYWYRQLPEEGLKFMVYLQKENIIDESGMPKERFSAEFPKEGPSILRIQQVVRGDSAAYFCASSRSTATNEKLFFGSGTQLSVL.

The rearrangement links TRBV7-2 to TRBJ2-1, with 14 bases fitting TRBD2. This CDR3 has 15 residues. Germline V gene sequence: CDR1 SGHTA, CDR2 FQGNSA. V lost 6 bases to trimming and J lost 7 bases; unmatched junction nucleotides: 5. CDR3 bases: TGTGCCAGCAGTCGACTAGCGGGGGGGCCAAATGAGCAGTTCTTC. Translation: CASSRLAGGPNEQFF.

V is TRBV9 and J is TRBJ1-3; D uncertain. The V end lost 5 bases, the J end lost 10 bases, and 19 bases lay between the germline ends. This CDR3 is built from 14 residues. Germline CDR1 reads SGDLS; CDR2 reads YYNGEE. In nucleotides, the CDR3 is TGTGCCAGCAGGGGTACGGGCCCGGAAAGGACCATATATTTT. This gives the protein CASRGTGPERTIYF.

The rearrangement uses TRBV19 and TRBJ2-1; TRBD1 agrees at 9 bases. V gave up 0 bases and J gave up 7 bases; unmatched junction bases: 10. The length of the CDR3 is 17 residues. CDR1 is LNHDA and CDR2 is SQIVND in the germline V gene (reference sequence). The DNA of the CDR3 is TGTGCCAGTAGTATAGACCAAACAGGGGGCCTGGGGAATGAGCAGTTCTTC. Encoded protein: CASSIDQTGGLGNEQFF.

The V call is TRBV3-1 (or the pseudogene TRBV3-2), the J call TRBJ2-6, with D perhaps TRBD1 (5 bases). The CDR3 spans 19 residues. Germline-derived CDR1 and CDR2 are LGHDT and YNNKEL (reference sequence). V lost 0 bases and J lost 1, with 16 bases in between. The CDR3 sequence: CASSQDQGRVESGANVLTF. CDR3 nucleotides: TGTGCCAGCAGCCAAGATCAAGGCAGGGTGGAGTCTGGGGCCAACGTCCTGACTTTC.

V is TRBV3-1 (or the pseudogene TRBV3-2) and J is TRBJ1-5; D is ambiguous. V lost 1 base and J 4 bases, leaving 5 bases between the germline ends. Looked up from germline, CDR1 is LGHDT and CDR2 is YNNKEL (reference sequence). The CDR3 is 13 amino acids. The CDR3 reads CASSQVPNQPQHF. In nucleotides, the CDR3 is TGTGCCAGCAGCCAAGTCCCAAATCAGCCCCAGCATTTT.

The chain recombines TRBV29-1 with TRBJ2-3; D may correspond to TRBD1 or TRBD2 (5 bases each). CDR3 length equals 14 residues. The V end lost 8 bases, the J end lost 2 bases, and 17 bases lay between the germline ends. Germline lookup yields CDR1 SQVTM and CDR2 ANQGSEA. CDR3 nucleotides: TGCAGCACTTTGGGCAGGGAGAACACAGATACGCAGTATTTT. It codes for CSTLGRENTDTQYF.